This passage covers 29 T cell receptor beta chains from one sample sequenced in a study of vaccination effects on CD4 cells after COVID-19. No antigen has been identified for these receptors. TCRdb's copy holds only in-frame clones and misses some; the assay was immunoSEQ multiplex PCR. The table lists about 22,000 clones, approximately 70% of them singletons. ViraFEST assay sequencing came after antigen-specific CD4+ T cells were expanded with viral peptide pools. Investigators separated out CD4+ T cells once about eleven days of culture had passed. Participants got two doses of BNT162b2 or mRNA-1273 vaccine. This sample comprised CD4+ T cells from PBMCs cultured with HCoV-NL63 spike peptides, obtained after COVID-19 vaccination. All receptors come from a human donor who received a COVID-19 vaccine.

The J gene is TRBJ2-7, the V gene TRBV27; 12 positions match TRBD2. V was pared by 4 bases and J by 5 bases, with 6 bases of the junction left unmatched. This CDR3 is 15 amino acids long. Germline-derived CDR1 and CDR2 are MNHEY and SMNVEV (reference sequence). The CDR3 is CASSSSTSGGNEQYF. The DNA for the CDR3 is TGTGCCAGCAGTTCCTCGACTAGCGGGGGAAACGAGCAGTACTTC.

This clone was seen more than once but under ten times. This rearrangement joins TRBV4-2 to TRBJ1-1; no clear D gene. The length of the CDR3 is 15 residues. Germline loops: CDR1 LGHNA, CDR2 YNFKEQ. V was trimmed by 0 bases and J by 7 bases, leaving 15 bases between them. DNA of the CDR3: TGTGCCAGCAGCCAAGATTGGGAGGGATTAGTTGAAGCTTTCTTT. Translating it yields CASSQDWEGLVEAFF.

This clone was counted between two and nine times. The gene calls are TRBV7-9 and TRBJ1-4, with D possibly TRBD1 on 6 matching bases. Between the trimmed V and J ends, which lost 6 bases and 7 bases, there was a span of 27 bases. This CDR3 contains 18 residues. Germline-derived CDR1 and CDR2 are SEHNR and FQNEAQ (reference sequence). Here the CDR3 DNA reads TGTGCCAGCAGTTCAGGGGTAGGGTCAGGAGGAGTGGCTGAAAAACTGTTTTTT. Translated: CASSSGVGSGGVAEKLFF. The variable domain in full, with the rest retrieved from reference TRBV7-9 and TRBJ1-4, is DTGVSQNPRHKITKRGQNVTFRCDPISEHNRLYWYRQTLGQGPEFLTYFQNEAQLEKSRLLSDRFSAERPKGSFSTLEIQRTEQGDSAMYLCASSSGVGSGGVAEKLFFGSGTQLSVL.

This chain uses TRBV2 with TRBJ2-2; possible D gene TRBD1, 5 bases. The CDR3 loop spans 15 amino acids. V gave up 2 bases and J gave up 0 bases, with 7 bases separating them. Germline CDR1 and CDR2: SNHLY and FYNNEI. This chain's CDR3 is CASSESRANTGELFF. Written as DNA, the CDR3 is TGTGCCAGCAGTGAAAGCAGGGCGAACACCGGGGAGCTGTTTTTT. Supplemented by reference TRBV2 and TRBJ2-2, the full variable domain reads EPEVTQTPSHQVTQMGQEVILRCVPISNHLYFYWYRQILGQKVEFLVSFYNNEISEKSEIFDDQFSVERPDGSNFTLKIRSTKLEDSAMYFCASSESRANTGELFFGEGSRLTVL.

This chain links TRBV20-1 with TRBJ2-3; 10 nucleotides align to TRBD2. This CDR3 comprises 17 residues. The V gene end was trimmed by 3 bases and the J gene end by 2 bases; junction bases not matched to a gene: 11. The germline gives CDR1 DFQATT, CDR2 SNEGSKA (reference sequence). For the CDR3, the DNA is TGCAGTGCTAGTGGCGGCCTAGCGGGGGAATTCACAGATACGCAGTATTTT. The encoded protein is CSASGGLAGEFTDTQYF.

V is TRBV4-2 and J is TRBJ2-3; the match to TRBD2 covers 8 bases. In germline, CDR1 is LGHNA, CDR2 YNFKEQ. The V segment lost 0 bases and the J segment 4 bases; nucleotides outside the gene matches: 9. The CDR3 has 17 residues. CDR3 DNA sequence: TGTGCCAGCAGCCAAGATGACCTGACTAGCGAAGCAGATACGCAGTATTTT. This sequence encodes CASSQDDLTSEADTQYF.

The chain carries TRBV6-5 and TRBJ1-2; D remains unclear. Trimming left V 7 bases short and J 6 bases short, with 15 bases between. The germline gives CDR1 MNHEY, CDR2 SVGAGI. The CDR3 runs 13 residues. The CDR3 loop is CASKNWEGDGYTF. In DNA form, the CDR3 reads TGTGCCAGCAAAAACTGGGAGGGAGATGGCTACACCTTC.

In nucleotides, the CDR3 is TGTGCCAGCAGCTGGAACCGGGACAGGGGGGGCAGTGAGCAGTTCTTC. It specifies CASSWNRDRGGSEQFF. This chain links TRBV5-6 with TRBJ2-1; TRBD1 agrees at 11 bases. The CDR3 contains 16 residues. V shed 3 bases, J shed 9 bases, and the junction held 11 bases outside the gene matches. Germline assignment: CDR1 SGHDT and CDR2 YYEEEE.

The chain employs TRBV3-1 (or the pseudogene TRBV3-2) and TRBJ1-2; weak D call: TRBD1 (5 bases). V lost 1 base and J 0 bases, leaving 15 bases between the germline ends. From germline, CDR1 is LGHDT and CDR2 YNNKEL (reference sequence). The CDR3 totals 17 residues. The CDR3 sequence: CASSQVRVWDANYGYTF. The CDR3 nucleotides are TGTGCCAGCAGCCAAGTCCGGGTTTGGGACGCTAACTATGGCTACACCTTC.

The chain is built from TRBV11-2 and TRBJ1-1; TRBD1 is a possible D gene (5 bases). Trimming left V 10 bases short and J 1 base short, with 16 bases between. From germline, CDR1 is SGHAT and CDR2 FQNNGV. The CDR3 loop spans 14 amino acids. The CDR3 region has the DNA TGTGCCACCTCGCTGGGGGGGAGGAACACTGAAGCTTTCTTT. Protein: CATSLGGRNTEAFF.

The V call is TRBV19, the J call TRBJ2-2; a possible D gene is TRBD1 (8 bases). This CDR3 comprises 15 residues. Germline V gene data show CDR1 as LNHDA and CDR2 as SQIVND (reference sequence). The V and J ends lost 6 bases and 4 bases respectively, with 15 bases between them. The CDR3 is CASRPTGGGTGELFF. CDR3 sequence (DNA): TGTGCCAGTAGGCCCACAGGGGGGGGCACCGGGGAGCTGTTTTTT.

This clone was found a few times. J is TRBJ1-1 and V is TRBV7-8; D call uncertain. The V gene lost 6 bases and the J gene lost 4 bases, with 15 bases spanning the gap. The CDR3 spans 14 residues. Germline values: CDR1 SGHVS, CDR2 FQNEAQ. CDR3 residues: CASSSREGRTEAFF. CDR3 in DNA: TGTGCCAGCAGTTCAAGGGAGGGTCGCACTGAAGCTTTCTTT.

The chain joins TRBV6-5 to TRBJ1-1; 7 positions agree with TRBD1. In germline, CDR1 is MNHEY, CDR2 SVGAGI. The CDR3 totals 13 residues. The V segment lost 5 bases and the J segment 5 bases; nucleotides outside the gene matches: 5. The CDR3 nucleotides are TGTGCCAGCAGTCTGACAGGGATGACTGAAGCTTTCTTT. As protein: CASSLTGMTEAFF.

Here the CDR3 reads CASSELPSGRLDNEQFF. CDR3 DNA: TGTGCCAGCAGTGAATTGCCTAGCGGGAGGTTGGACAATGAGCAGTTCTTC. This chain joins TRBV25-1 and TRBJ2-1, with 11 bases identical to TRBD2. J was trimmed by 5 bases and V by 1 base; bases with no gene match: 7. Germline V gene sequence: CDR1 MGHDK, CDR2 SYGVNS. The CDR3 spans 17 residues.

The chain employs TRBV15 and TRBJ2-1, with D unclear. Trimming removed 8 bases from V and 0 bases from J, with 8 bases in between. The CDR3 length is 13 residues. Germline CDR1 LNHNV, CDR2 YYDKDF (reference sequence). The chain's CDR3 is CATGWHSYNEQFF. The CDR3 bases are TGTGCCACCGGCTGGCACTCCTACAATGAGCAGTTCTTC. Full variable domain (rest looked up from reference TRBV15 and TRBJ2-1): DAMVIQNPRYQVTQFGKPVTLSCSQTLNHNVMYWYQQKSSQAPKLLFHYYDKDFNNEADTPDNFQSRRPNTSFCFLDIRSPGLGDTAMYLCATGWHSYNEQFFGPGTRLTVL.

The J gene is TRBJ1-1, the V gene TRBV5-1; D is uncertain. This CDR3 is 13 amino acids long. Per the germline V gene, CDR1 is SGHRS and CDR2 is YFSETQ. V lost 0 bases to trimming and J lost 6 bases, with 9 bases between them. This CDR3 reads CASSLAGRAEAFF. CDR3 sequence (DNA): TGCGCCAGCAGCTTGGCTGGTAGGGCTGAAGCTTTCTTT.

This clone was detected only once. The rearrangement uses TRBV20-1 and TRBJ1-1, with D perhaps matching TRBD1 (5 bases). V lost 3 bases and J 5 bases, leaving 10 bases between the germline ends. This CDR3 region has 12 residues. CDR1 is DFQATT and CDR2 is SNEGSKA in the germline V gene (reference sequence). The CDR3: CSASSGRTEAFF. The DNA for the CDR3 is TGCAGTGCTAGTTCAGGGAGGACTGAAGCTTTCTTT.

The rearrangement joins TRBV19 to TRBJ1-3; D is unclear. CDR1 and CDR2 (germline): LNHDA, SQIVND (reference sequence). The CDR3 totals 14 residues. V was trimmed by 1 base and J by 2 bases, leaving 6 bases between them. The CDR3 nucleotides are TGTGCCAGTAGTATAGCGACAACTGGAAACACCATATATTTT. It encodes CASSIATTGNTIYF.

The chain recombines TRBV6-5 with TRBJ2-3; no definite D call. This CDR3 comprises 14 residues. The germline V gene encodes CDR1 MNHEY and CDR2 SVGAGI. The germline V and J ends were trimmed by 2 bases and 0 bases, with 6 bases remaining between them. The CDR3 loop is CASSYHSSTDTQYF. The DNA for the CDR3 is TGTGCCAGCAGTTACCACAGCAGCACAGATACGCAGTATTTT.

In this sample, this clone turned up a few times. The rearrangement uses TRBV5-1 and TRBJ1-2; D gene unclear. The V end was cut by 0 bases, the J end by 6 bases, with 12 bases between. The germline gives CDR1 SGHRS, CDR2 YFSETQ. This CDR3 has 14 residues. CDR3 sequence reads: CASSLEGLSNGYTF. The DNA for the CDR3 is TGCGCCAGCAGCTTGGAAGGCCTATCGAATGGCTACACCTTC.

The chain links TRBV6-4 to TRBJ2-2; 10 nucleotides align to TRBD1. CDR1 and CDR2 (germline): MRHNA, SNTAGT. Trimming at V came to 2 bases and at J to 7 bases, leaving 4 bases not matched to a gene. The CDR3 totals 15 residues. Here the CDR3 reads CASSDQGQGIGELFF. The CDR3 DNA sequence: TGTGCCAGCAGTGACCAGGGACAGGGGATCGGGGAGCTGTTTTTT.

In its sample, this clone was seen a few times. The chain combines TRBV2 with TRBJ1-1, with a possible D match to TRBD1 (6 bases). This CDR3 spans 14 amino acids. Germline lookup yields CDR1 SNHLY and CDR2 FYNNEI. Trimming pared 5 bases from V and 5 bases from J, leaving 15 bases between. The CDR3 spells CASSREGVETEAFF. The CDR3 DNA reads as TGTGCCAGCAGTCGGGAGGGGGTAGAGACTGAAGCTTTCTTT.

CDR3 in DNA: TGCGCCAGCAGCCCGACAGGGGGACGCACTGAAGCTTTCTTT. The encoded protein is CASSPTGGRTEAFF. The chain joins TRBV5-1 to TRBJ1-1; 9 nucleotides match TRBD1. CDR3 length: 14 residues. Germline-derived CDR1 and CDR2 are SGHRS and YFSETQ. V lost 4 bases and J lost 4; bases outside the gene matches: 5.

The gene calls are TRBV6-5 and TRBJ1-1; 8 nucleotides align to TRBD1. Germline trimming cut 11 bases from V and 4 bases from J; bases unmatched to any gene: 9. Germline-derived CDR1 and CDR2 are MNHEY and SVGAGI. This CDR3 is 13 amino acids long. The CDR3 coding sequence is TGTGCCGGCGGGACAGGATTGATCACTGAAGCTTTCTTT. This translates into CAGGTGLITEAFF.

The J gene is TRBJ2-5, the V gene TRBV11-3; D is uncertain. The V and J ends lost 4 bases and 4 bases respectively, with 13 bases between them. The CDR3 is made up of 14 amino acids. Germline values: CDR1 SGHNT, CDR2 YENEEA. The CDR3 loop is CASSSGVMRETQYF. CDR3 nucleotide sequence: TGTGCCAGCAGCTCTGGGGTGATGAGAGAGACCCAGTACTTC.

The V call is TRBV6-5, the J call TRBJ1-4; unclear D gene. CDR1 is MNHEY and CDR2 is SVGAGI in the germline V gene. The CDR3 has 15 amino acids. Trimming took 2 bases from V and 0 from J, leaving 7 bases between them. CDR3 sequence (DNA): TGTGCCAGCAGTTACGTCGGGTCAACTAATGAAAAACTGTTTTTT. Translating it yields CASSYVGSTNEKLFF.

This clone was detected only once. The DNA for the CDR3 is TGTGCCAGCAGCCAAGGCCCAACAGGGGTTTATAATTCACCCCTCCACTTT. It translates to CASSQGPTGVYNSPLHF. The V gene is TRBV3-1 (or the pseudogene TRBV3-2), the J gene TRBJ1-6, with 7 positions matching TRBD1. CDR1 and CDR2 from the germline V gene are LGHDT and YNNKEL (reference sequence). CDR3 length equals 17 residues. Germline trimming cut 1 base from V and 4 bases from J; bases unmatched to any gene: 7.

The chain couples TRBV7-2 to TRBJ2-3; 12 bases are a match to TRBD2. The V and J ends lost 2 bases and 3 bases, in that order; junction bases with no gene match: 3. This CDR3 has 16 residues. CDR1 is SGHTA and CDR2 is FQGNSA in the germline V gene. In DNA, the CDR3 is TGTGCCAGCAGCTTATGGGGGACTAGCGGGACAGATACGCAGTATTTT. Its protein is CASSLWGTSGTDTQYF.

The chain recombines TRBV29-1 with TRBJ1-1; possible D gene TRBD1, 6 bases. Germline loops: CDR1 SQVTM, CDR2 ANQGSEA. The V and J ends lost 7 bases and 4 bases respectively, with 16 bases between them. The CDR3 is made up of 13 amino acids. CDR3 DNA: TGCAGCGGCCTGACAGGCGGTGGCACTGAAGCTTTCTTT. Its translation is CSGLTGGGTEAFF.